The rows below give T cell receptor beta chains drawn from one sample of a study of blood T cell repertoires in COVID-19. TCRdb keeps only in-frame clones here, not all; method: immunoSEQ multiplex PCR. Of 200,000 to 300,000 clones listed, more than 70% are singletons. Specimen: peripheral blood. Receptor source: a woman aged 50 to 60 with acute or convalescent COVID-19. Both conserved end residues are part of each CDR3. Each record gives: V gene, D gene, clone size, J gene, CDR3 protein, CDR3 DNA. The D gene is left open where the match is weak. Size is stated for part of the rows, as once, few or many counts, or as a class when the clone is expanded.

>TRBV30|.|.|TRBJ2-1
CAWSVQGSYNEQFF
TGTGCCTGGAGTGTCCAGGGTTCCTACAATGAGCAGTTCTTC
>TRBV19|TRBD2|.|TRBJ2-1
CASSTVLGGREYNEQFF
TGTGCCAGTAGTACGGTCCTAGGTGGGAGGGAGTACAATGAGCAGTTCTTC
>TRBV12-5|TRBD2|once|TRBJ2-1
CASGQGTSGGYNEQFF
TGTGCTAGTGGTCAGGGGACTAGCGGGGGATACAATGAGCAGTTCTTC
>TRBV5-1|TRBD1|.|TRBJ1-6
CASSLEGQGDSPLHF
TGCGCCAGCAGCTTGGAGGGACAGGGTGATTCACCCCTCCACTTT
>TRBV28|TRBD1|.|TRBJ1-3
CASSPPLGTAVFGNTIYF
TGTGCCAGCAGTCCGCCCCTAGGGACAGCAGTCTTTGGAAACACCATATATTTT
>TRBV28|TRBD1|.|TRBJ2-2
CASSIRQGSTGELFF
TGTGCCAGCAGTATTCGACAGGGTAGCACCGGGGAGCTGTTTTTT
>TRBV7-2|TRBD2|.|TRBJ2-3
CASSLIAGGADTQYF
TGTGCCAGCAGCTTAATAGCGGGAGGGGCAGATACGCAGTATTTT
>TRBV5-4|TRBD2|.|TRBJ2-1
CASSPGTSGRVNEQFF
TGTGCCAGCAGCCCCGGGACTAGCGGGAGAGTGAATGAGCAGTTCTTC
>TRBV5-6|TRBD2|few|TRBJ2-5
CASSLQLAGSETQYF
TGTGCCAGCAGCTTGCAACTAGCGGGATCTGAGACCCAGTACTTC
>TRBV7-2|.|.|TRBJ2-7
CASSLLSRGGSYEQYF
TGTGCCAGCAGCTTATTATCCCGAGGGGGCTCCTACGAGCAGTACTTC
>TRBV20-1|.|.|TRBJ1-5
CSASLNQPQHF
TGCAGTGCTTCTCTCAATCAGCCCCAGCATTTT
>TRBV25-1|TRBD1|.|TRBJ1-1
CASSDYWDRGGMNTEAFF
TGTGCCAGCAGTGATTACTGGGACAGGGGCGGGATGAACACTGAAGCTTTCTTT
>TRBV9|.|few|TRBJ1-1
CASSVGGGAHTEAFF
TGTGCCAGCAGCGTAGGGGGGGGCGCCCACACTGAAGCTTTCTTT